These 5 T cell receptor beta chains came from one sample sequenced in a study of regulatory T cells in long-lasting Graves disease. Time point meaning: newly diagnosed GD, antithyroid drugs for less than 3 months. RNA from PBMCs was the source of the TCR library. To make TCR beta libraries, researchers used iRepertoire HTBI primers and Arm-PCR of CDR3 regions. TCRdb reprocessed the multiplex PCR reads via MiXCR and lists one record per CDR3 protein. The repertoire holds some 600,000 distinct CDR3 sequences, with about 16% as singletons. These data were likewise used in another study, on T cells in Graves' hyperthyroidism and ophthalmopathy.

The source was peripheral blood mononuclear cells (PBMCs), collected at new diagnosis, from a patient treated with antithyroid drugs. The receptors were gathered from a man younger than 35 with Graves disease.

This clonotype was detected ten times or more. This rearrangement joins TRBV29-1 to TRBJ2-7; 10 positions match TRBD2. CDR1 and CDR2 (germline): SQVTM, ANQGSEA. V gave up 1 base and J gave up 7 bases; unmatched junction bases: 10. The length of the CDR3 is 15 residues. This CDR3 is CSVEVPSGSRGEQYF. In DNA, the CDR3 is TGCAGCGTTGAAGTCCCTAGCGGGAGCCGAGGAGAGCAGTACTTC.

The gene calls are TRBV19 and TRBJ2-3; D unclear. The DNA end is a closer match to TRBJ1-1, so the J assignment may be wrong. The CDR3 has 14 amino acids. Germline values: CDR1 LNHDA, CDR2 SQIVND (reference sequence). The chain's CDR3 is CASSIDRTVRGAFF. The CDR3 bases are TGTGCCAGTAGTATAGACCGGACTGTCCGAGGAGCTTTCTTT.

V gene TRBV4-1 combines with J gene TRBJ2-7; possibly TRBD1 for D (5 bases). The CDR3 contains 16 residues. CDR1 and CDR2 (germline): MGHRA, YSYEKL. V dropped 0 bases and J dropped 0 bases, with 12 bases sitting between them. The CDR3 DNA reads as TGCGCCAGCAGCCAAGACCCCGGCGACAGCTCCTACGAGCAGTACTTC. Translation: CASSQDPGDSSYEQYF.

This clonotype was recorded at least ten times. This chain links TRBV6-1 with TRBJ2-3; 8 positions agree with TRBD2. Trimming cost V 6 bases and J 4 bases; bases outside gene matches: 12. This CDR3 region has 16 residues. Germline assignment: CDR1 MNHNS and CDR2 SASEGT. The CDR3, as DNA: TGTGCCAGCAGGAGCCTAGCGGGCGTGGGCGCAGATACGCAGTATTTT. Translating gives CASRSLAGVGADTQYF.

This clonotype came up many times. The chain combines TRBV2 with TRBJ2-2; 7 bases line up with TRBD1. CDR3 size: 14 residues. Germline values: CDR1 SNHLY, CDR2 FYNNEI. V lost 5 bases and J lost 6; bases outside the gene matches: 6. CDR3 protein: CASSRLQGAGELFF. The CDR3 DNA reads TGTGCCAGCAGTCGGTTGCAGGGGGCCGGGGAGCTGTTTTTT.